What follows is one T cell receptor beta chain and its context. Single viable CD3+CD4+CD8-CD45RO+ cells were sorted as the memory CD4+ T cells. The data stem from a study of memory CD4+ T cells and cytomegalovirus serostatus. The germline gives CDR1 SGHAT, CDR2 FQNNGV. CDR3 length: 14 residues. V gave up 4 bases and J gave up 5 bases; unmatched junction bases: 6. The table came from immunoSEQ multiplex PCR; TCRdb's copy has only in-frame clones and leaves some out. In the table there are about 82,000 clones, more than 70% of which are singletons. Sequenced sample: memory CD4+ T cells from blood. V and J are TRBV11-2 and TRBJ2-5, with 8 bases identical to TRBD2. This receptor was obtained from an adult in good health and CMV-seronegative. The CDR3 region is CASSSGLAGETQYF. Written as DNA, the CDR3 is TGTGCCAGCAGCTCAGGACTAGCTGGGGAGACCCAGTACTTC.